These T cell receptor beta chains were read from a single sample in a study of cytomegalovirus exposure and HLA in healthy donors. Sequenced by immunoSEQ multiplex PCR; TCRdb stores in-frame clones only, minus some. The table includes more than 150,000 clones, around 80% detected once. The sample comprised PBMCs. The receptors come from a man in his forties in good health and CMV-seropositive. Each CDR3 is given with its conserved first and last residue. The order of the fields is CDR3 protein, V gene, D gene, clone size. The D gene is left open where the match is weak. Size is omitted from some rows. Given values are once, few, many or a class for expanded clones.

CDR3aa: CASSVAGTQVYGYTF
v_gene: TRBV6-5
d_gene: .
abundance: once

CDR3aa: CASSLARGYGYTF
v_gene: TRBV5-1
d_gene: .
abundance: .

CDR3aa: CASSLERDQETQYF
v_gene: TRBV5-4
d_gene: TRBD2
abundance: .

CDR3aa: CASSSHQGNTGELFF
v_gene: TRBV7-9
d_gene: .
abundance: .

CDR3aa: CASSQYLTGLDTGELFF
v_gene: TRBV4-1
d_gene: TRBD1
abundance: .

CDR3aa: CASSEGRGTGELFF
v_gene: TRBV7-6
d_gene: .
abundance: .

CDR3aa: CASSHGAAGGGNTIYF
v_gene: TRBV28
d_gene: .
abundance: .

CDR3aa: CASSSPAGSSYEQYF
v_gene: TRBV27
d_gene: TRBD2
abundance: once

CDR3aa: CASSLSKTGSQFF
v_gene: TRBV28
d_gene: .
abundance: .

CDR3aa: CASSLETLRVDTQYF
v_gene: TRBV7-8
d_gene: .
abundance: .

CDR3aa: CATGDPGQGYGYTF
v_gene: TRBV19
d_gene: TRBD1
abundance: .

CDR3aa: CASSVGTQPSEQYF
v_gene: TRBV9
d_gene: .
abundance: .

CDR3aa: CASSWTSSNEQFF
v_gene: TRBV6-5
d_gene: TRBD2
abundance: .

CDR3aa: CASSSGTGHNEQFF
v_gene: TRBV6-1
d_gene: TRBD1
abundance: few

CDR3aa: CASSYSPGWLNEQFF
v_gene: TRBV6-5
d_gene: .
abundance: .

CDR3aa: CASSQDITQSSYSEQFF
v_gene: TRBV4-3
d_gene: .
abundance: once

CDR3aa: CASSPWTSQETQYF
v_gene: TRBV7-9
d_gene: .
abundance: .

CDR3aa: CASSFVRNTEAFF
v_gene: TRBV5-8
d_gene: .
abundance: .

CDR3aa: CASSLDGSRPNEQFF
v_gene: TRBV7-2
d_gene: .
abundance: .

CDR3aa: CASQGEENTEAFF
v_gene: TRBV6-5
d_gene: TRBD1
abundance: .

CDR3aa: CASSEVGQAGELFF
v_gene: TRBV25-1
d_gene: .
abundance: .

CDR3aa: CASHRSYEQFF
v_gene: TRBV2
d_gene: .
abundance: .

CDR3aa: CASSLSPGSAEAFF
v_gene: TRBV5-5
d_gene: .
abundance: .

CDR3aa: CASSQGQGAYEQYF
v_gene: TRBV4-1
d_gene: TRBD1
abundance: .

CDR3aa: CASSPVGQPNTEAFF
v_gene: TRBV28
d_gene: .
abundance: .

CDR3aa: CASSFGNGGELFF
v_gene: TRBV28
d_gene: .
abundance: once

CDR3aa: CAGGQGNEQFF
v_gene: TRBV27
d_gene: TRBD1
abundance: .

CDR3aa: CASSTTSGGRQETQYF
v_gene: TRBV4-1
d_gene: TRBD2
abundance: .

CDR3aa: CASSPTGDEQFF
v_gene: TRBV6-4
d_gene: TRBD1
abundance: once

CDR3aa: CASSQEGLAGGRETQYF
v_gene: TRBV4-2
d_gene: TRBD2
abundance: few

CDR3aa: CATSRDGELPVEYF
v_gene: TRBV15
d_gene: .
abundance: .

CDR3aa: CASIPAGGSGNTIYF
v_gene: TRBV6-1
d_gene: .
abundance: .

CDR3aa: CASSPDRDQPQHF
v_gene: TRBV18
d_gene: .
abundance: .

CDR3aa: CASSGTSGGYQGGELFF
v_gene: TRBV2
d_gene: TRBD2
abundance: .

CDR3aa: CASSKTTGGYTF
v_gene: TRBV21-1
d_gene: .
abundance: few

CDR3aa: CATPPGVNYGYTF
v_gene: TRBV2
d_gene: .
abundance: .

CDR3aa: CASSNRDPNYGYTF
v_gene: TRBV6-5
d_gene: .
abundance: .

CDR3aa: CASSEGGGDNSPLHF
v_gene: TRBV18
d_gene: .
abundance: .

CDR3aa: CASIELAGGRGYEQYF
v_gene: TRBV2
d_gene: TRBD2
abundance: .

CDR3aa: CATSRVGQGNEKLFF
v_gene: TRBV15
d_gene: TRBD1
abundance: .

CDR3aa: CASSLGLAGGFTDTQYF
v_gene: TRBV5-1
d_gene: TRBD2
abundance: .

CDR3aa: CATSRPSGQVGLMNTEAFF
v_gene: TRBV15
d_gene: TRBD1
abundance: .

CDR3aa: CASSLGSGNEQYF
v_gene: TRBV5-1
d_gene: .
abundance: .

CDR3aa: CASSQALGGNSPLHF
v_gene: TRBV14
d_gene: .
abundance: .

CDR3aa: CASSVGLAGGSGAKNIQYF
v_gene: TRBV9
d_gene: TRBD2
abundance: .

CDR3aa: CASSLWVGQGTNEQFF
v_gene: TRBV28
d_gene: TRBD1
abundance: .

CDR3aa: CASSLATGGANEKLFF
v_gene: TRBV5-6
d_gene: .
abundance: .

CDR3aa: CASSLPLSGELFF
v_gene: TRBV4-1
d_gene: .
abundance: few

CDR3aa: CASSLGARTSATQYF
v_gene: TRBV7-2
d_gene: .
abundance: .

CDR3aa: CASSVRRGDETQYF
v_gene: TRBV10-1
d_gene: TRBD2
abundance: few

CDR3aa: CASSLTYRAFQETQYF
v_gene: TRBV5-1
d_gene: .
abundance: .

CDR3aa: CASSLGAETQYF
v_gene: TRBV7-2
d_gene: .
abundance: .

CDR3aa: CATSRDPGQGTEAFF
v_gene: TRBV15
d_gene: .
abundance: .

CDR3aa: CASSVEGMNEQFF
v_gene: TRBV6-4
d_gene: .
abundance: .

CDR3aa: CARSVMGPGRYEQYF
v_gene: TRBV5-3
d_gene: .
abundance: .

CDR3aa: CASSPRLPGEGEQFF
v_gene: TRBV9
d_gene: TRBD2
abundance: .

CDR3aa: CASSLLLDTQYF
v_gene: TRBV7-6
d_gene: .
abundance: .

CDR3aa: CASSRRVTDTQYF
v_gene: TRBV6-5
d_gene: .
abundance: .

CDR3aa: CASSVTSGGTSQETQYF
v_gene: TRBV5-6
d_gene: TRBD2
abundance: few

CDR3aa: CASSRTGGMNTEAFF
v_gene: TRBV18
d_gene: TRBD1
abundance: .